The present T cell receptor (beta chain) was sequenced within a study of cytomegalovirus exposure and HLA in healthy donors. Study-wide background: Approximately 180 million T cells yielded approximately 100 million unique TCR beta sequences, as an earlier analysis found.

Notes on the study in general: The classifier was said to identify cytomegalovirus status with high specificity and sensitivity. Other equally common chains were less clonally expanded than HLA-associated TCR beta chains, a later analysis showed.

Concerning this clone: What it recognizes is unknown.

60 Vbeta and 13 Jbeta primers were used in PCR. The data were produced by immunoSEQ multiplex PCR, yet TCRdb's version contains in-frame clones alone and is incomplete. This repertoire includes more than 45,000 clones. Germline V gene data show CDR1 as SEHNR and CDR2 as FQNEAQ (reference sequence). Trimming at V came to 2 bases and at J to 5 bases, leaving 10 bases not matched to a gene. CDR3 size: 16 residues. The sample consisted of PBMCs. The sequence came from a young woman in good health and CMV-seropositive. The chain has TRBV7-9 and TRBJ2-5; 8 bases align to TRBD1. This CDR3 reads CASSLTRQGAGETQYF. The CDR3 DNA reads TGTGCCAGCAGCTTAACAAGGCAGGGGGCTGGGGAGACCCAGTACTTC.